Sequencing of this TCR beta chain was carried out in a study of T cells in Graves' hyperthyroidism and ophthalmopathy. Points from the study as a whole: Most expanded thyroid clonotypes above 0.001 recurred in blood. The model anticipated ophthalmopathy a median about six months pre-onset.

Amplification yielded TCR beta CDR3 regions, with RNA transcripts as the source. Using the HTBI primer set, a first-round RT-PCR was run on the TCR CDR3. TCRdb ran MiXCR on the multiplex PCR reads and lists one entry per CDR3 protein. The sample holds roughly 380,000 distinct CDR3 sequences, about a fifth seen once. The V gene lost 1 base and the J gene lost 5 bases, with 8 bases spanning the gap. The germline CDR1 and CDR2 sequences are SGHTA and FQGTGA. The CDR3 runs to 13 residues. This clonotype occurred many times. The antigen remains undetermined. This rearrangement joins TRBV7-3 to TRBJ2-5; D gene unclear. The TCR originated in a woman aged 18-29 years with Graves' hyperthyroidism. Material for sequencing was blood. This CDR3 is CASSLIGAETQYF. CDR3 DNA sequence: TGTGCCAGCAGCTTAATCGGAGCGGAGACCCAGTACTTC.